This note documents a single TCR beta chain sequence. This sample is part of a study of blood T cell repertoires in COVID-19. On the study more broadly: The United States, Italy and Spain provided the acute and convalescent COVID-19 samples.

V was pared by 8 bases and J by 5 bases, with 10 bases between. Germline CDR1 is SEHNR and CDR2 is FQNEAQ (reference sequence). This CDR3 contains 13 residues. Using immunoSEQ multiplex PCR, the repertoire was profiled, and TCRdb retains in-frame clones only, with some absent. This table holds fewer than 300,000 clones, approximately 85% found once. Sequencing used peripheral blood. The chain recombines TRBV7-9 with TRBJ1-6, with D perhaps matching TRBD1 (5 bases). This sequence originates from a human donor with COVID-19, enrolled during active disease. The donor label of this sample is uncertain. This CDR3 reads CASVGPNNSPLHF. The CDR3 coding sequence is TGTGCCAGCGTGGGGCCCAATAATTCACCCCTCCACTTT.